The 30 T cell receptor beta chains reported below all come from one sample, sequenced in a study of spatial heterogeneity in lung cancer. TCRdb re-called the 5' RACE reads with MiXCR, one entry per CDR3 protein. This table holds 15,000 to 20,000 distinct CDR3 sequences, under 10% found once. Time point of the sample: blood at routine non-recurrence follow-up after resection. The sequenced sample was PBMCs, obtained at follow-up. The receptors shown here come from a male donor with early-stage non-small cell lung cancer.

The sample holds a few counts of this clonotype. CDR3 nucleotides: TGCGCCAGCAGCTTGGTTCTAGCGGGAGCGGCGGAGACCCAGTACTTC. Protein product: CASSLVLAGAAETQYF. The rearrangement uses TRBV5-1 and TRBJ2-5; TRBD2 aligns across 10 bases. This CDR3 comprises 16 residues. V shed 0 bases and J 5 bases; nucleotides not matched to a gene: 7. CDR1 SGHRS and CDR2 YFSETQ come from the germline V gene.

This clonotype was counted ten times or more. This chain uses TRBV5-6 with TRBJ2-7; D gene uncertain. Trimming pared 1 base from V and 4 bases from J, leaving 6 bases between. This CDR3 is 12 amino acids long. Germline V gives CDR1 SGHDT, CDR2 YYEEEE. The CDR3 reads CASSLWEYEQYF. CDR3 coding DNA: TGTGCCAGCAGCTTGTGGGAATACGAGCAGTACTTC.

This clonotype appeared a few times. The chain links TRBV12-3 or TRBV12-4 to TRBJ1-5, with D possibly being TRBD1 (6 bases). The CDR3 runs 13 residues. With 5 bases removed from V and 6 bases from J, the gap between germline ends came to 11 bases. The CDR3 here is CASSEGVGQPQHF. The CDR3 bases are TGTGCCAGCAGTGAGGGGGTAGGTCAGCCCCAGCATTTT.

There are a few counts of this clonotype. This chain connects TRBV7-8 to TRBJ2-7; 7 positions agree with TRBD1. CDR1 is SGHVS, CDR2 FQNEAQ, per germline. V lost 2 bases to trimming and J lost 0 bases; unmatched junction nucleotides: 7. The CDR3 length is 16 residues. CDR3 amino acids: CASSLRDRVNSYEQYF. For the CDR3, the DNA is TGTGCCAGCAGCTTAAGGGACAGAGTTAACTCCTACGAGCAGTACTTC.

On this clonotype: One base away lies a much larger clone, so this may be a sequencing read error. The chain has TRBV12-3 or TRBV12-4 and TRBJ1-2; tentatively, D is TRBD1 (5 bases). With 5 bases removed from V and 10 bases from J, the gap between germline ends came to 17 bases. The CDR3 contains 13 residues. CDR3 sequence: CASSPTAGQDYTF. The CDR3 bases are TGTGCCAGCAGTCCCACCGCAGGGCAGGACTACACCTTC.

Ten or more counts support this clonotype. The chain links TRBV20-1 to TRBJ2-3; 8 bases match TRBD2. The CDR3 runs to 17 residues. The V gene end was trimmed by 1 base and the J gene end by 2 bases; junction bases not matched to a gene: 11. Looked up from germline, CDR1 is DFQATT and CDR2 is SNEGSKA (reference sequence). CDR3 amino acids: CSARVDRGGGYTDTQYF. CDR3 DNA: TGCAGTGCTAGAGTAGATAGAGGCGGGGGGTACACAGATACGCAGTATTTT.

This clonotype was counted at least ten times. This chain links TRBV6-1 with TRBJ2-5; no clear D gene. The CDR3 covers 11 residues. With 5 bases removed from V and 4 bases from J, the gap between germline ends came to 5 bases. Germline V gene data show CDR1 as MNHNS and CDR2 as SASEGT. The CDR3 sequence: CASSKGETQYF. CDR3 in DNA: TGTGCCAGCAGTAAGGGAGAGACCCAGTACTTC.

This clonotype was recorded at least ten times. The V and J genes are TRBV27 and TRBJ1-6; TRBD1 matches 8 bases. Germline-derived CDR1 and CDR2 are MNHEY and SMNVEV (reference sequence). The CDR3 runs to 17 residues. V shed 5 bases and J 0 bases; nucleotides not matched to a gene: 6. The CDR3 region has the DNA TGTGCCAGCAGTACTGGACAGGGATACTCCTATAATTCACCCCTCCACTTT. Encoded protein: CASSTGQGYSYNSPLHF.

This chain uses TRBV7-9 with TRBJ1-2; 7 positions match TRBD1. Germline loops: CDR1 SEHNR, CDR2 FQNEAQ (reference sequence). The CDR3 has 14 amino acids. With 5 bases clipped from V and 0 bases from J, the junction kept 3 bases outside the gene matches. CDR3 protein: CASSHDRANYGYTF. The CDR3 nucleotides are TGTGCCAGCAGCCACGACAGGGCTAACTATGGCTACACCTTC.

This clonotype was found many times. The chain links TRBV7-9 to TRBJ2-3; the D is unclear. CDR3 length: 14 residues. Germline CDR1 is SEHNR and CDR2 is FQNEAQ (reference sequence). Trimming took 6 bases from V and 2 from J, leaving 12 bases between them. As DNA, the CDR3 is TGTGCCAGCAGTCCGCCGCCCTCCACAGATACGCAGTATTTT. It encodes CASSPPPSTDTQYF.

This clonotype was counted ten times or more. The chain joins TRBV7-9 to TRBJ2-1; 10 bases fit TRBD2. CDR1 is SEHNR and CDR2 is FQNEAQ in the germline V gene (reference sequence). This CDR3 contains 15 residues. Trimming cost V 1 base and J 8 bases; bases outside gene matches: 5. The CDR3: CASSLDTSGNYEQFF. The CDR3 DNA reads as TGTGCCAGCAGCTTAGACACTAGCGGGAACTATGAGCAGTTCTTC.

The chain employs TRBV6-5 and TRBJ2-5, with TRBD1 matching over 7 bases. J gave up 5 bases and V 5 bases, and 8 bases lay outside the gene matches. Germline-derived CDR1 and CDR2 are MNHEY and SVGAGI. The CDR3 runs to 14 residues. The CDR3, as DNA: TGTGCCAGCAGTAACGCCAGGGGGTTGGAGACCCAGTACTTC. The encoded protein is CASSNARGLETQYF.

This chain links TRBV6-1 with TRBJ2-7, with 7 bases aligning to TRBD1. CDR1 is MNHNS, CDR2 SASEGT, per germline. V lost 5 bases, J lost 5 bases, and 15 bases stayed unmatched. The CDR3 extends over 16 amino acids. The CDR3 sequence: CASSPRPRDRYNEQYF. Written as DNA, the CDR3 is TGTGCCAGCAGTCCCCGCCCCCGGGACAGATATAACGAGCAGTACTTC.

By sample fraction, this clonotype is medium-sized (0.01 to 0.1%). The chain is built from TRBV4-3 and TRBJ1-2; unclear D gene. The CDR3 runs 14 residues. Trimming removed 0 bases at V and 8 bases at J, with 13 bases between. The germline V gene encodes CDR1 LGHNA and CDR2 YSLEER. The CDR3 coding sequence is TGCGCCAGCAGCCAAGAAGAGAGCGGGTGGGGCTACACCTTC. Its translation is CASSQEESGWGYTF.

In this sample, this clonotype turned up a few times. This sequence joins TRBV2 and TRBJ2-3; the match to TRBD2 covers 7 bases. Germline CDR1 and CDR2: SNHLY and FYNNEI. The CDR3 has 15 amino acids. V was pared by 11 bases and J by 2 bases, with 13 bases of the junction left unmatched. Here the CDR3 reads CAAKDPGTTTDTQYF. The CDR3 DNA reads TGTGCCGCAAAAGACCCCGGGACTACCACAGATACGCAGTATTTT.

At least ten counts were recorded for this clonotype. This chain uses TRBV6-4 with TRBJ2-1; TRBD2 matches 8 bases. The CDR3 consists of 15 residues. Germline assignment: CDR1 MRHNA and CDR2 SNTAGT. V trimming: 4 bases; J trimming: 4 bases; junction bases outside the gene matches: 6. The CDR3 here is CASSAGGGPYNEQFF. The CDR3 nucleotides read TGTGCCAGCAGTGCCGGCGGGGGGCCTTACAATGAGCAGTTCTTC.

This clonotype was detected a few times. The rearrangement joins TRBV4-2 to TRBJ1-2; D unclear. Between the trimmed V and J ends, which lost 4 bases and 4 bases, there was a span of 13 bases. CDR1 LGHNA and CDR2 YNFKEQ come from the germline V gene. The CDR3 length is 14 residues. The CDR3 protein is CASSPDTRGYGYTF. As DNA, the CDR3 is TGTGCCAGCAGCCCAGACACCCGTGGCTATGGCTACACCTTC.

This clonotype was detected ten times or more. The J gene is TRBJ2-7, the V gene TRBV29-1; D assignment may be TRBD1 or TRBD2 (5 bases each). CDR1 SQVTM and CDR2 ANQGSEA come from the germline V gene. This CDR3 has 13 amino acids. V was shortened by 4 bases and J by 1 base, with 11 bases between the two germline ends. The chain's CDR3 is CSVGGTESYEQYF. DNA of the CDR3: TGCAGCGTTGGAGGGACGGAATCCTACGAGCAGTACTTC.

This sequence joins TRBV24-1 and TRBJ2-2; 8 bases are shared with TRBD1. Germline CDR1 KGHDR, CDR2 SFDVKD. Trimming cost V 5 bases and J 6 bases; bases outside gene matches: 7. This CDR3 spans 15 amino acids. CDR3 protein: CATSVPGTGSGELFF. The CDR3 coding sequence is TGTGCCACCAGTGTCCCCGGGACAGGCTCCGGGGAGCTGTTTTTT.

This clonotype was recorded at least ten times. The gene calls are TRBV7-2 and TRBJ2-7; no clear D. Looked up from germline, CDR1 is SGHTA and CDR2 is FQGNSA. The CDR3 length is 14 residues. Trimming left V 5 bases short and J 0 bases short, with 11 bases between. The CDR3 spells CASSPGPFSYEQYF. CDR3 nucleotides: TGTGCCAGCAGCCCAGGACCCTTCTCCTACGAGCAGTACTTC.

This clonotype was picked up many times. The gene calls are TRBV18 and TRBJ2-5; TRBD2 is a possible D gene (6 bases). V dropped 4 bases and J dropped 2 bases, with 11 bases sitting between them. Germline CDR1 is KGHSH and CDR2 is LQKENI. CDR3 length: 14 amino acids. CDR3 bases: TGTGCCAGCTCACGACCGGGACTTCAAGAGACCCAGTACTTC. Protein: CASSRPGLQETQYF.

On this clonotype: It may be a read error: a sequence one base away is much more abundant. This chain uses TRBV28 with TRBJ1-2; unclear D gene. This CDR3 has 11 amino acids. CDR1 and CDR2 from the germline V gene are MDHEN and SYDVKM. The chain's CDR3 is CVSSRLYGYTF. The CDR3, as DNA: TGTGTCAGCAGCCGGCTCTATGGCTACACCTTC.

This clonotype was detected many times. The rearrangement joins TRBV3-1 to TRBJ2-1; TRBD2 matches 7 bases. CDR3 length: 15 residues. Looked up from germline, CDR1 is LGHDT and CDR2 is YNNKEL (reference sequence). V shed 1 base, J shed 4 bases, and the junction held 4 bases outside the gene matches. The DNA of the CDR3 is TGTGCCAGCAGCCAAGGACTAGCATTATACAATGAGCAGTTCTTC. Its protein is CASSQGLALYNEQFF.

Here the CDR3 reads CASSVGGGSGELFF. Written as DNA, the CDR3 is TGTGCCAGCAGCGTAGGAGGCGGGAGTGGGGAGCTGTTTTTT. The gene calls are TRBV9 and TRBJ2-2, with 7 nucleotides matching TRBD2. The CDR3 totals 14 residues. Trimming at V came to 0 bases and at J to 8 bases, leaving 4 bases not matched to a gene. The germline CDR1 and CDR2 sequences are SGDLS and YYNGEE.

The gene calls are TRBV2 and TRBJ1-2; tentative D call: TRBD1 (6 bases). Germline V gene lookup returns CDR1 SNHLY and CDR2 FYNNEI. This CDR3 has 15 amino acids. With 2 bases removed from V and 4 bases from J, the gap between germline ends came to 14 bases. The CDR3 region has the DNA TGTGCCAGCAGTGAAACAATCGGACAGCTCTATGGCTACACCTTC. This codes for CASSETIGQLYGYTF.

This clonotype was picked up many times. The chain is built from TRBV4-3 and TRBJ2-5; D possibly uses TRBD1 or TRBD2 (6 bases each). The germline V gene has CDR1 LGHNA and CDR2 YSLEER. CDR3 length: 17 amino acids. The V end lost 4 bases, the J end lost 2 bases, and 20 bases lay between the germline ends. The CDR3 sequence is CASSLWGVGGPQETQYF. In DNA, the CDR3 is TGCGCCAGCAGCCTTTGGGGAGTGGGGGGCCCACAAGAGACCCAGTACTTC.

This chain links TRBV7-2 with TRBJ2-2; perhaps D is TRBD1 or TRBD2 (5 bases each). The CDR3 length is 15 residues. Per the germline V gene, CDR1 is SGHTA and CDR2 is FQGNSA. Trimming shortened V by 3 bases and J by 1 base, and 9 bases separated the two germline ends. The CDR3 nucleotides read TGTGCCAGCAGCTTGGGGGACCGGAACACCGGGGAGCTGTTTTTT. Translated: CASSLGDRNTGELFF.

The table lists this clonotype with many counts. The J gene is TRBJ2-3, the V gene TRBV14; D possibly uses TRBD1 or TRBD2 (6 bases each). CDR3 length: 17 amino acids. V was trimmed by 4 bases and J by 2 bases, leaving 19 bases between them. Germline lookup yields CDR1 SGHDN and CDR2 FVKESK. CDR3 in amino acids: CASSPGRTVDYTDTQYF. The CDR3 bases are TGTGCCAGCAGCCCGGGGAGGACAGTCGATTACACAGATACGCAGTATTTT.

This clonotype is categorized as medium-sized. The chain employs TRBV21-1 and TRBJ2-1; the table gives TRBD2 as D, unverified against the DNA. TRBV21-1 is a known pseudogene. The length of the CDR3 is 17 residues. CDR3 in amino acids: CASSKDPAAISYNEQFF. The DNA of the CDR3 is TGTGCCAGCAGCAAAGATCCAGCGGCCATCTCCTACAATGAGCAGTTCTTC.

Only a few counts were recorded for this clonotype. The chain couples TRBV20-1 to TRBJ1-5; TRBD1 matches at 7 bases. V gave up 6 bases and J gave up 4 bases; unmatched junction bases: 3. Germline V lookup: CDR1 DFQATT, CDR2 SNEGSKA (reference sequence). The CDR3 runs 12 residues. DNA for the CDR3: TGCAGTGCGCCACAGGGGAATCAGCCCCAGCATTTT. Translation gives CSAPQGNQPQHF.